This is a list of T cell receptor beta chains from one sample in a study of CD8 T cells in ankylosing spondylitis. TCRdb independently ran MiXCR on the 5' RACE reads; one entry per CDR3 protein. This repertoire shows about 130,000 distinct CDR3 sequences, about 7% found once; its top ten account for under 15%. Source material: blood, either unsorted or a sorted T cell fraction (not recorded which). All receptors come from a female donor with ankylosing spondylitis or in good health (not recorded which). Both conserved end residues are part of each CDR3. Each record gives: J gene, clone size, D gene, V gene, CDR3 protein, CDR3 DNA. The D gene is left open where the match is weak. Size tells how often a clone was seen (once, few, many) or the class of an expanded clone, and some rows leave it out.

j_gene: TRBJ2-3; abundance: many; d_gene: TRBD2; v_gene: TRBV7-9; CDR3aa: CASSSSGGAADTQYF; CDR3nt: TGTGCCAGCAGCTCTAGCGGGGGGGCCGCAGATACGCAGTATTTT
j_gene: TRBJ2-3; abundance: few; d_gene: NA; v_gene: TRBV27; CDR3aa: CASTQPGTTDTQYF; CDR3nt: TGTGCCAGCACTCAACCAGGTACCACAGATACGCAGTATTTT
j_gene: TRBJ1-2; abundance: many; d_gene: NA; v_gene: TRBV20-1; CDR3aa: CSARGPGLYGYTF; CDR3nt: TGCAGTGCTAGGGGGCCGGGTCTCTATGGCTACACCTTC
j_gene: TRBJ2-7; abundance: many; d_gene: NA; v_gene: TRBV7-9; CDR3aa: CASSPPAGSSEQYF; CDR3nt: TGTGCCAGCAGCCCCCCCGCGGGTAGCAGCGAGCAGTACTTC
j_gene: TRBJ2-1; abundance: many; d_gene: TRBD2; v_gene: TRBV6-5; CDR3aa: CASSYPQRGRYEQFF; CDR3nt: TGTGCCAGCAGTTACCCCCAGCGGGGGAGGTATGAGCAGTTCTTC
j_gene: TRBJ2-7; abundance: NA; d_gene: TRBD2; v_gene: TRBV4-2; CDR3aa: CASSPLTSGGYEQYF; CDR3nt: TGTGCCAGCAGCCCACTTACTAGCGGGGGCTACGAGCAGTACTTC
j_gene: TRBJ2-7; abundance: many; d_gene: NA; v_gene: TRBV5-1; CDR3aa: CASSLAPGEKYEQYF; CDR3nt: TGCGCCAGCAGCTTGGCCCCCGGGGAGAAATACGAGCAGTACTTC
j_gene: TRBJ2-6; abundance: NA; d_gene: NA; v_gene: TRBV6-1; CDR3aa: CASRRTGEAGANVLTF; CDR3nt: TGTGCCAGCAGGCGAACAGGGGAGGCTGGGGCCAACGTCCTGACTTTC
j_gene: TRBJ2-3; abundance: many; d_gene: TRBD1; v_gene: TRBV9; CDR3aa: CASSVGGGAGIDTQYF; CDR3nt: TGTGCCAGCAGCGTAGGAGGGGGCGCTGGAATAGATACGCAGTATTTT
j_gene: TRBJ2-1; abundance: many; d_gene: NA; v_gene: TRBV11-2; CDR3aa: CASSLGVVDNEQFF; CDR3nt: TGTGCCAGCAGCTTAGGGGTGGTGGACAATGAGCAGTTCTTC
j_gene: TRBJ2-3; abundance: few; d_gene: NA; v_gene: TRBV7-2; CDR3aa: CASSFRASTDTQYF; CDR3nt: TGTGCCAGCAGCTTCAGAGCTAGCACAGATACGCAGTATTTT
j_gene: TRBJ2-7; abundance: NA; d_gene: NA; v_gene: TRBV9; CDR3aa: CASSVGGTGNTYEQYF; CDR3nt: TGTGCCAGCAGCGTAGGCGGTACAGGGAATACCTACGAGCAGTACTTC
j_gene: TRBJ2-1; abundance: many; d_gene: NA; v_gene: TRBV27; CDR3aa: CASSLRGAPNNEQFF; CDR3nt: TGTGCCAGCAGTTTAAGGGGGGCCCCCAACAATGAGCAGTTCTTC
j_gene: TRBJ1-4; abundance: many; d_gene: NA; v_gene: TRBV5-1; CDR3aa: CASSSQQDNEKLFF; CDR3nt: TGCGCCAGCAGCTCACAACAGGATAATGAAAAACTGTTTTTT
j_gene: TRBJ2-4; abundance: many; d_gene: NA; v_gene: TRBV5-1; CDR3aa: CASKRTGPPTRVQAKNIQYF; CDR3nt: TGCGCCAGCAAGAGGACCGGTCCCCCAACACGGGTCCAAGCCAAAAACATTCAGTACTTC
j_gene: TRBJ1-6; abundance: many; d_gene: NA; v_gene: TRBV20-1; CDR3aa: CSALTEVYNSPLHF; CDR3nt: TGCAGTGCTTTGACAGAGGTCTATAATTCACCCCTCCACTTT
j_gene: TRBJ2-5; abundance: many; d_gene: TRBD2; v_gene: TRBV5-1; CDR3aa: CASSLAVAGSSQYF; CDR3nt: TGCGCCAGCAGCTTGGCCGTAGCGGGAAGTTCCCAGTACTTC
j_gene: TRBJ2-3; abundance: many; d_gene: NA; v_gene: TRBV5-1; CDR3aa: CASSLAGSFTSTDTQYF; CDR3nt: TGCGCCAGCAGCTTGGCGGGGTCCTTTACTAGCACAGATACGCAGTATTTT
j_gene: TRBJ2-3; abundance: many; d_gene: TRBD1; v_gene: TRBV20-1; CDR3aa: CSAPGTGSTDTQYF; CDR3nt: TGCAGTGCCCCCGGGACAGGGAGCACAGATACGCAGTATTTT
j_gene: TRBJ2-2; abundance: few; d_gene: NA; v_gene: TRBV7-3; CDR3aa: CASSLGGSGELFF; CDR3nt: TGTGCCAGCAGCTTAGGGGGCAGCGGGGAGCTGTTTTTT
j_gene: TRBJ1-6; abundance: NA; d_gene: NA; v_gene: TRBV6-2/TRBV6-3; CDR3aa: CASTVAGHSPLHF; CDR3nt: TGTGCCAGCACGGTAGCAGGTCACTCACCCCTCCACTTT
j_gene: TRBJ2-7; abundance: many; d_gene: TRBD2; v_gene: TRBV6-1; CDR3aa: CASYRTSGALSYEQYF; CDR3nt: TGTGCCAGCTATAGGACTAGCGGGGCCCTGTCCTACGAGCAGTACTTC
j_gene: TRBJ2-1; abundance: many; d_gene: NA; v_gene: TRBV28; CDR3aa: CASSQTGVPTWNEQFF; CDR3nt: TGTGCCAGCAGCCAGACTGGAGTCCCTACTTGGAATGAGCAGTTCTTC
j_gene: TRBJ2-1; abundance: many; d_gene: TRBD1; v_gene: TRBV24-1; CDR3aa: CATSGMGQGDSGEQFF; CDR3nt: TGTGCCACCAGTGGAATGGGACAGGGGGACTCGGGGGAGCAGTTCTTC
j_gene: TRBJ2-3; abundance: NA; d_gene: NA; v_gene: TRBV4-1; CDR3aa: CTSCQDAGAQDTQYF; CDR3nt: TGCACCAGCTGCCAAGATGCGGGGGCCCAAGATACGCAGTATTTT
j_gene: TRBJ2-3; abundance: many; d_gene: NA; v_gene: TRBV7-9; CDR3aa: CASRPFGASTDTQYF; CDR3nt: TGTGCCAGCAGGCCCTTCGGGGCTAGCACAGATACGCAGTATTTT
j_gene: TRBJ1-6; abundance: many; d_gene: TRBD1; v_gene: TRBV20-1; CDR3aa: CSARESGGAGSPLHF; CDR3nt: TGCAGTGCTAGAGAGTCAGGGGGCGCAGGTTCACCCCTCCACTTT
j_gene: TRBJ2-1; abundance: many; d_gene: TRBD2; v_gene: TRBV5-1; CDR3aa: CASSLEGGMTSGAYNEQFF; CDR3nt: TGCGCCAGCAGCTTGGAGGGAGGGATGACTAGCGGGGCCTACAATGAGCAGTTCTTC
j_gene: TRBJ1-1; abundance: many; d_gene: TRBD1; v_gene: TRBV20-1; CDR3aa: CSAKGDSRAFF; CDR3nt: TGCAGTGCGAAGGGGGACAGTAGAGCTTTCTTT
j_gene: TRBJ1-2; abundance: many; d_gene: TRBD1; v_gene: TRBV20-1; CDR3aa: CSAMSRTGYMGYTF; CDR3nt: TGCAGTGCAATGTCCAGGACAGGGTATATGGGCTACACCTTC
j_gene: TRBJ1-1; abundance: many; d_gene: TRBD1; v_gene: TRBV19; CDR3aa: CASSRDRGPGNTEAFF; CDR3nt: TGTGCCAGTAGCCGGGACAGGGGGCCCGGGAACACTGAAGCTTTCTTT
j_gene: TRBJ1-3; abundance: NA; d_gene: NA; v_gene: TRBV2; CDR3aa: CASSERVVGISVSGNTIYF; CDR3nt: TGTGCCAGCAGTGAACGAGTTGTGGGCATTTCGGTCTCTGGAAACACCATATATTTT
j_gene: TRBJ1-5; abundance: NA; d_gene: TRBD1; v_gene: TRBV20-1; CDR3aa: CSADQGARAQHF; CDR3nt: TGCAGTGCTGATCAGGGGGCGCGAGCCCAGCATTTT
j_gene: TRBJ2-1; abundance: many; d_gene: NA; v_gene: TRBV7-2; CDR3aa: CASSRGGRNEQFF; CDR3nt: TGTGCCAGCAGCCGAGGGGGGCGCAATGAGCAGTTCTTC
j_gene: TRBJ1-5; abundance: many; d_gene: NA; v_gene: TRBV28; CDR3aa: CAIRGDSNQPQHF; CDR3nt: TGTGCTATCCGGGGGGATAGCAATCAGCCCCAGCATTTT
j_gene: TRBJ1-1; abundance: many; d_gene: NA; v_gene: TRBV5-1; CDR3aa: CASSLDGGRVNTEAFF; CDR3nt: TGCGCCAGCAGCTTGGACGGGGGACGAGTGAACACTGAAGCTTTCTTT
j_gene: TRBJ2-5; abundance: many; d_gene: TRBD2; v_gene: TRBV5-1; CDR3aa: CASSSGLAGGPQETQYF; CDR3nt: TGCGCCAGCAGCTCTGGACTAGCGGGGGGCCCACAAGAGACCCAGTACTTC
j_gene: TRBJ2-5; abundance: many; d_gene: NA; v_gene: TRBV28; CDR3aa: CASGGTSNQETQYF; CDR3nt: TGTGCCAGCGGAGGAACTAGTAACCAAGAGACCCAGTACTTC
j_gene: TRBJ2-1; abundance: few; d_gene: TRBD1; v_gene: TRBV27; CDR3aa: CASRRDRTYNEQFF; CDR3nt: TGTGCCAGCAGAAGGGACAGGACCTACAATGAGCAGTTCTTC
j_gene: TRBJ2-5; abundance: many; d_gene: NA; v_gene: TRBV7-2; CDR3aa: CASSLGRGRGETQYF; CDR3nt: TGTGCCAGCAGCTTAGGGCGGGGGCGCGGGGAGACCCAGTACTTC
j_gene: TRBJ2-3; abundance: many; d_gene: NA; v_gene: TRBV7-2; CDR3aa: CASSPDSLGTDTQYF; CDR3nt: TGTGCCAGCAGTCCCGACAGCTTAGGCACAGATACGCAGTATTTT
j_gene: TRBJ2-7; abundance: many; d_gene: NA; v_gene: TRBV9; CDR3aa: CASSVGPQSYEQYF; CDR3nt: TGTGCCAGCAGCGTAGGCCCACAGAGCTACGAGCAGTACTTC
j_gene: TRBJ2-3; abundance: NA; d_gene: TRBD1; v_gene: TRBV7-2; CDR3aa: CASSQDRGHTDTQYF; CDR3nt: TGTGCCAGCAGCCAAGACAGGGGGCACACAGATACGCAGTATTTT
j_gene: TRBJ2-7; abundance: many; d_gene: NA; v_gene: TRBV12-3/TRBV12-4; CDR3aa: CASSFGTHSEQYF; CDR3nt: TGTGCCAGCAGTTTCGGGACACACTCCGAGCAGTACTTC
j_gene: TRBJ2-2; abundance: many; d_gene: TRBD1; v_gene: TRBV7-2; CDR3aa: CASSLKGGRTGELFF; CDR3nt: TGTGCCAGCAGCTTGAAAGGGGGCCGCACCGGGGAGCTGTTTTTT
j_gene: TRBJ1-1; abundance: many; d_gene: NA; v_gene: TRBV28; CDR3aa: CASSLTDHNTEAFF; CDR3nt: TGTGCCAGCAGTTTGACTGATCATAACACTGAAGCTTTCTTT
j_gene: TRBJ1-4; abundance: many; d_gene: NA; v_gene: TRBV25-1; CDR3aa: CASSANLQVKGYEKLFF; CDR3nt: TGTGCCAGCAGTGCCAATCTACAGGTCAAGGGCTATGAAAAACTGTTTTTT
j_gene: TRBJ2-3; abundance: many; d_gene: TRBD1; v_gene: TRBV7-6; CDR3aa: CASSLGAGGLTDTQYF; CDR3nt: TGTGCCAGCAGCTTAGGAGCAGGGGGCCTCACAGATACGCAGTATTTT
j_gene: TRBJ2-1; abundance: many; d_gene: NA; v_gene: TRBV5-4; CDR3aa: CASSLAGLYNEQFF; CDR3nt: TGTGCCAGCAGCTTGGCCGGGCTATACAATGAGCAGTTCTTC
j_gene: TRBJ2-1; abundance: many; d_gene: NA; v_gene: TRBV27; CDR3aa: CASSFGRPKSYNEQFF; CDR3nt: TGTGCCAGCAGTTTCGGCAGGCCAAAGTCTTACAATGAGCAGTTCTTC
j_gene: TRBJ2-3; abundance: many; d_gene: NA; v_gene: TRBV5-1; CDR3aa: CASSLGGLPKADTQYF; CDR3nt: TGCGCCAGCAGCTTGGGGGGCCTCCCGAAAGCAGATACGCAGTATTTT
j_gene: TRBJ1-4; abundance: many; d_gene: NA; v_gene: TRBV20-1; CDR3aa: CSALFGELFF; CDR3nt: TGCAGTGCCCTTTTCGGAGAACTGTTTTTT
j_gene: TRBJ2-3; abundance: few; d_gene: TRBD1; v_gene: TRBV5-4; CDR3aa: CASSRGQRTDTQYF; CDR3nt: TGTGCCAGCAGCCGGGGACAGCGCACAGATACGCAGTATTTT
j_gene: TRBJ1-1; abundance: many; d_gene: NA; v_gene: TRBV20-1; CDR3aa: CSARSGRTFEAFF; CDR3nt: TGCAGTGCTAGAAGCGGCAGGACCTTTGAAGCTTTCTTT